Listed here are 10 T cell receptor beta chains from one sample, sequenced in a study of response to subunit inactivated influenza vaccine. TCRdb itself ran the RT-PCR reads through MiXCR, one entry per CDR3 protein. Of some 500,000 distinct CDR3 sequences in the sample, roughly 27% were seen once. The sequencing here drew on CD4+ T cells sorted from PBMCs, taken 4 to 6 days after vaccination. These receptors originate from a man aged 50 to 59 who received an inactivated influenza vaccine.

This clonotype was detected a few times. The chain links TRBV5-6 to TRBJ2-1, with 10 positions matching TRBD2. CDR1 and CDR2 (germline): SGHDT, YYEEEE. This CDR3 region has 15 residues. The V and J ends lost 0 bases and 10 bases, in that order; junction bases with no gene match: 7. The DNA for the CDR3 is TGTGCCAGCAGCTTGGACCGAGCGGGAGGGTTGGAGCAGTTCTTC. It yields the protein CASSLDRAGGLEQFF.

This clonotype was counted only a few times. The CDR3 nucleotides read TGTGCCAGCAGCGAAGGGGTATTTAGGGGTAATGAGCAGTTCTTC. It encodes CASSEGVFRGNEQFF. The chain links TRBV7-2 to TRBJ2-1, with D possibly matching TRBD1 (5 bases). The V end lost 5 bases, the J end lost 7 bases, and 18 bases lay between the germline ends. Germline values: CDR1 SGHTA, CDR2 FQGNSA. The CDR3 runs 15 residues.

The J gene is TRBJ1-6, the V gene TRBV12-3 or TRBV12-4, with D unresolved. This CDR3 has 12 amino acids. Trimming left V 7 bases short and J 5 bases short, with 6 bases between. In nucleotides, the CDR3 is TGTGCCAGCACCAACAATAATTCACCCCTCCACTTT. This codes for CASTNNNSPLHF.

This clonotype was seen a handful of times. The chain uses TRBV7-2 and TRBJ1-4, with D hard to call. Germline loops: CDR1 SGHTA, CDR2 FQGNSA. Between the trimmed V and J ends, which lost 4 bases and 8 bases, there was a span of 14 bases. CDR3 length: 14 residues. For the CDR3, the DNA is TGTGCCAGCAGCTCCCGACAAGGTCCGGAAAAACTGTTTTTT. Encoded protein: CASSSRQGPEKLFF. Filled out from reference TRBV7-2 and TRBJ1-4, the complete variable domain reads GAGVSQSPSNKVTEKGKDVELRCDPISGHTALYWYRQSLGQGLEFLIYFQGNSAPDKSGLPSDRFSAERTGGSVSTLTIQRTQQEDSAVYLCASSSRQGPEKLFFGSGTQLSVL.

V usage is TRBV7-2 and J usage is TRBJ2-7; 11 bases map to TRBD2. Germline V gene data show CDR1 as SGHTA and CDR2 as FQGNSA. The CDR3 spans 14 residues. The V and J ends lost 5 bases and 4 bases, in that order; junction bases with no gene match: 4. This CDR3 is CASSLWTSGYEQYF. The CDR3 DNA reads TGTGCCAGCAGCCTGTGGACTAGCGGGTACGAGCAGTACTTC. The full variable domain, its missing parts supplied by reference TRBV7-2 and TRBJ2-7, is GAGVSQSPSNKVTEKGKDVELRCDPISGHTALYWYRQSLGQGLEFLIYFQGNSAPDKSGLPSDRFSAERTGGSVSTLTIQRTQQEDSAVYLCASSLWTSGYEQYFGPGTRLTVT.

The chain joins TRBV18 to TRBJ2-1, with a weak D call TRBD2 (6 bases). Trimming pared 3 bases from V and 4 bases from J, leaving 16 bases between. This CDR3 is built from 16 residues. The germline V gene has CDR1 KGHSH and CDR2 LQKENI. The chain's CDR3 is CASSPDPGLLYNEQFF. For the CDR3, the DNA is TGTGCCAGCTCACCTGACCCGGGACTCCTTTACAATGAGCAGTTCTTC.

The chain recombines TRBV12-3 or TRBV12-4 with TRBJ1-4; 7 bases map to TRBD1. The CDR3 has 13 residues. V dropped 8 bases and J dropped 4; count of bases not matched to a gene: 4. The CDR3 coding sequence is TGTGCCAGCGGGGGACAGCTTAATGAAAAACTGTTTTTT. Protein: CASGGQLNEKLFF.

This clonotype has ten or more counts. This CDR3 is CSVLGLSNEQFF. Written as DNA, the CDR3 is TGCAGCGTTCTCGGACTGTCCAATGAGCAGTTCTTC. V gene TRBV29-1 combines with J gene TRBJ2-1, with D perhaps TRBD2 (5 bases). CDR3 length: 12 amino acids. The V end lost 5 bases, the J end lost 6 bases, and 11 bases lay between the germline ends. The germline CDR1 and CDR2 sequences are SQVTM and ANQGSEA.

The sample holds a few counts of this clonotype. This chain uses TRBV18 with TRBJ2-7, with D tentatively TRBD1 (6 bases). Trimming shortened V by 3 bases and J by 2 bases, and 11 bases separated the two germline ends. Germline V gene data show CDR1 as KGHSH and CDR2 as LQKENI. This CDR3 has 14 amino acids. This CDR3 is CASSPPGQPYEQYF. Written as DNA, the CDR3 is TGTGCCAGCTCACCCCCAGGACAGCCCTACGAGCAGTACTTC.

This CDR3 reads CASSFLETGHFF. CDR3 coding DNA: TGTGCCAGCAGTTTCCTTGAAACCGGCCATTTCTTC. The chain uses TRBV28 and TRBJ2-1; D ambiguous. The ends were cut back, 3 bases at V and 16 bases at J, with 16 bases in the middle. CDR3 length equals 12 residues. Germline V gene lookup returns CDR1 MDHEN and CDR2 SYDVKM.